The 8 T cell receptor beta chains below were found in one sample sequenced in a study of T cell repertoires in cytomegalovirus infection. TCRdb reanalysed the reads using MiXCR and keeps one entry per CDR3 protein. Of about 180,000 distinct CDR3 sequences listed, less than 25% are singletons. These receptors' targets are unknown. The sequenced sample was CD8+ T cells from cultured PBMCs, obtained from culture after CMV antigen stimulation. The receptors stem from a human donor in good health (CMV status not recorded). Some clones in this sample may be carry-over from other donors' samples.

This clonotype was counted only a few times. A read error may produce the germline difference seen at one junction end. The rearrangement links TRBV19 to TRBJ1-2, with a tentative D call TRBD1 (5 bases). From germline, CDR1 is LNHDA and CDR2 SQIVND (reference sequence). The CDR3 length is 11 residues. CDR3 loop: CACRAGSGYTF. CDR3 DNA sequence: TGTGCCTGTAGGGCAGGGAGTGGCTACACCTTC.

The rearrangement links TRBV15 to TRBJ1-1; D unclear. The V and J ends lost 1 base and 0 bases respectively, with 15 bases between them. CDR3 length: 17 amino acids. The germline V gene has CDR1 LNHNV and CDR2 YYDKDF (reference sequence). The CDR3 nucleotides read TGTGCCACCAGCAGAGGCTTCGTGGATTTCGTGAACACTGAAGCTTTCTTT. Translated, it gives CATSRGFVDFVNTEAFF.

Many counts were recorded for this clonotype. CDR3 DNA sequence: TGTGCCATCAGTGAATCGGGGGCAGGTAGCACAGATACGCAGTATTTT. It encodes CAISESGAGSTDTQYF. This chain connects TRBV10-3 to TRBJ2-3; D is perhaps TRBD1 or TRBD2 (6 bases each). CDR3 size: 16 residues. The V end lost 3 bases, the J end lost 0 bases, and 13 bases lay between the germline ends. The germline V gene has CDR1 ENHRY and CDR2 SYGVKD.

This clonotype was recorded a few times. This chain connects TRBV12-3 or TRBV12-4 to TRBJ2-1; TRBD2 matches 8 bases. The J segment lost 6 bases and the V segment lost 6 bases, leaving 10 bases of the junction unmatched. CDR3 size: 15 residues. The CDR3 protein is CASSSLIGGANEQFF. CDR3 DNA sequence: TGTGCCAGCAGCTCCCTTATCGGGGGGGCCAATGAGCAGTTCTTC.

This clonotype was seen more than once but under ten times. The chain combines TRBV5-1 with TRBJ1-2; D is perhaps TRBD1 (6 bases). Germline V gene lookup returns CDR1 SGHRS and CDR2 YFSETQ. The CDR3 extends over 14 amino acids. The V end lost 3 bases, the J end lost 7 bases, and 16 bases lay between the germline ends. Written as DNA, the CDR3 is TGCGCCAGCAGCTCGTCGGGGGGGCAGAGTGGCTACACCTTC. Protein sequence: CASSSSGGQSGYTF.

The DNA for the CDR3 is TGTGCCAGCAGCGACAGCCGTCAGTATGGCTACACCTTC. As protein: CASSDSRQYGYTF. The chain links TRBV6-6 to TRBJ1-2; D may be TRBD1 (5 bases). V was pared by 6 bases and J by 5 bases, with 13 bases between. This CDR3 has 13 residues. Germline lookup yields CDR1 MNHNY and CDR2 SVGAGI (reference sequence).

V and J are TRBV7-8 and TRBJ1-6, with 9 bases lining up with TRBD1. Trimming took 4 bases from V and 9 from J; bases not matched to a gene: 13. Germline V gene lookup returns CDR1 SGHVS and CDR2 FQNEAQ. CDR3 length equals 17 residues. As DNA, the CDR3 is TGTGCCAGCAGCTCGCCGACGAGGACAGGGGTCGGTTCACCCCTCCACTTT. This translates into CASSSPTRTGVGSPLHF. Combining the CDR3 with reference TRBV7-8 and TRBJ1-6 gives the whole variable domain GAGVSQSPRYKVAKRGQDVALRCDPISGHVSLFWYQQALGQGPEFLTYFQNEAQLDKSGLPSDRFFAERPEGSVSTLKIQRTQQEDSAVYLCASSSPTRTGVGSPLHFGNGTRLTVT.

This clonotype was recorded a few times. The chain has TRBV20-1 and TRBJ1-2; 7 nucleotides agree with TRBD1. CDR3 length: 14 residues. Trimming cost V 5 bases and J 4 bases; bases outside gene matches: 10. CDR1 DFQATT and CDR2 SNEGSKA come from the germline V gene (reference sequence). CDR3 DNA sequence: TGCAGTGCTTGCGACAGGGTTGAGTCCTATGGCTACACCTTC. Protein: CSACDRVESYGYTF.